The rows below give T cell receptor beta chains drawn from one sample of a study of response to subunit inactivated influenza vaccine. TCRdb reprocessed the RT-PCR reads via MiXCR and lists one record per CDR3 protein. The repertoire holds hundreds of thousands of distinct CDR3 sequences, 11% to 15% seen once, with roughly 7.6% in the top ten. The specimen was PBMCs from blood, collected around two weeks before vaccination. The receptors stem from a man aged 45-65 years who received an inactivated influenza vaccine. Both conserved end residues are part of each CDR3. The D gene is left open where the match is weak. Clone size is shown for a subset of rows, as once, few, many or a class of expanded clone.

D gene	V gene	J gene	clone size	CDR3 protein	CDR3 DNA
TRBD2	TRBV2	TRBJ2-3	few	CASSEALPRGGTQYF	TGTGCCAGCAGTGAAGCGCTCCCCCGGGGGGGTACGCAGTATTTT
TRBD2	TRBV6-5	TRBJ2-3	few	CASSRRLAGDTQYF	TGTGCCAGCAGTCGGAGACTAGCGGGAGATACGCAGTATTTT
TRBD1	TRBV5-1	TRBJ2-7	.	CASSLVGGGQASYEQYF	TGCGCCAGCAGCTTGGTTGGTGGCGGACAGGCGTCCTACGAGCAGTACTTC
.	TRBV7-2	TRBJ1-6	.	CASSLTGPGSPLHF	TGTGCCAGCAGCTTAACAGGGCCCGGGTCACCCCTCCACTTT
.	TRBV12-3/TRBV12-4	TRBJ2-2	.	CASTGASRTGELFF	TGTGCCAGCACTGGGGCTAGCCGAACCGGGGAGCTGTTTTTT
TRBD1	TRBV19	TRBJ2-1	few	CASSIASGQINEQFF	TGTGCCAGTAGTATAGCCTCGGGACAGATCAATGAGCAGTTCTTC
.	TRBV7-6	TRBJ2-1	.	CASRMNNEQFF	TGTGCCAGCCGTATGAACAATGAGCAGTTCTTC
TRBD2	TRBV5-6	TRBJ2-2	many	CASLAGGTGELFF	TGTGCCAGCCTAGCGGGAGGCACCGGGGAGCTGTTTTTT
TRBD2	TRBV20-1	TRBJ2-7	many	CSATSGNSYEQYF	TGCAGTGCCACTAGCGGGAACTCCTACGAGCAGTACTTC
.	TRBV28	TRBJ2-5	once	CAISRGAAEETQYF	TGTGCCATCTCAAGGGGAGCGGCCGAAGAGACCCAGTACTTC
TRBD1	TRBV9	TRBJ2-5	.	CASSRQGDQETQYF	TGTGCCAGCAGCCGACAGGGGGACCAAGAGACCCAGTACTTC
TRBD2	TRBV29-1	TRBJ2-7	few	CSAVTSVSYEQYF	TGCAGCGCGGTGACTAGCGTCTCCTACGAGCAGTACTTC
TRBD2	TRBV27	TRBJ2-7	few	CASSRVAPGLAGVSSYEQYF	TGTGCCAGCAGTAGGGTGGCACCGGGACTAGCGGGGGTTAGCTCCTACGAGCAGTACTTC
TRBD2	TRBV4-1	TRBJ2-1	.	CASSHVARGGGTHNEQFF	TGCGCCAGCAGCCACGTTGCGCGGGGGGGAGGGACCCACAATGAGCAGTTCTTC
TRBD2	TRBV27	TRBJ2-1	few	CASSKLAGSRVGQFF	TGTGCCAGCAGTAAGCTAGCGGGTAGCCGAGTCGGGCAGTTCTTC
TRBD1	TRBV5-1	TRBJ2-3	few	CASSARKGAGTDTQYF	TGCGCCAGCAGCGCCCGGAAGGGGGCTGGCACAGATACGCAGTATTTT
TRBD2	TRBV11-2	TRBJ2-1	.	CASSLPVSGGARNEQFF	TGTGCCAGCAGCTTACCGGTGAGCGGGGGGGCTCGTAATGAGCAGTTCTTC
.	TRBV5-1	TRBJ2-2	.	CASKTSAHTGELFF	TGCGCCAGCAAGACGAGCGCCCACACCGGGGAGCTGTTTTTT
.	TRBV5-1	TRBJ2-3	.	CASSSRGRYTDTQYF	TGCGCCAGCAGCTCCCGGGGTCGATACACAGATACGCAGTATTTT
.	TRBV28	TRBJ1-2	many	CASRGPGNYGYTF	TGTGCCAGCAGGGGTCCCGGAAACTATGGCTACACCTTC
.	TRBV6-5	TRBJ2-7	.	CASSYSTAYGSYEQYF	TGTGCCAGCAGTTACTCGACCGCATACGGCTCCTACGAGCAGTACTTC
.	TRBV7-6	TRBJ2-1	.	CASSSAYNEQFF	TGTGCCAGCAGCTCAGCATACAATGAGCAGTTCTTC
.	TRBV5-1	TRBJ2-7	many	CASSPPGDEQYF	TGCGCCAGCAGCCCCCCAGGGGACGAGCAGTACTTC
.	TRBV3-1	TRBJ2-2	.	CASVGADTGELFF	TGTGCCAGCGTCGGGGCGGACACCGGGGAGCTGTTTTTT
TRBD1	TRBV6-1	TRBJ2-1	.	CASKGTAYNEQFF	TGTGCCAGCAAAGGGACAGCATACAATGAGCAGTTCTTC
TRBD2	TRBV5-6	TRBJ2-7	.	CASSRGLASYEQYF	TGTGCCAGCAGCAGGGGACTAGCCTCCTACGAGCAGTACTTC
.	TRBV15	TRBJ2-1	few	CATSRDSPGSSYNEQFF	TGTGCCACCAGCAGAGATTCCCCGGGAAGCTCCTACAATGAGCAGTTCTTC
TRBD2	TRBV5-1	TRBJ2-3	few	CASSLGSAGGSDTQYF	TGCGCCAGCAGCTTGGGTTCGGCGGGGGGCTCAGATACGCAGTATTTT
.	TRBV6-5	TRBJ2-2	.	CASSWGVAAGTGELFF	TGTGCCAGCAGTTGGGGGGTCGCAGCGGGCACCGGGGAGCTGTTTTTT
.	TRBV4-2	TRBJ2-3	few	CASSQITTSDTDTQYF	TGTGCCAGCAGCCAAATTACCACCTCTGACACAGATACGCAGTATTTT
.	TRBV7-9	TRBJ2-5	.	CASSLDRATGETQYF	TGTGCCAGCAGCTTAGATCGGGCGACTGGAGAGACCCAGTACTTC
.	TRBV20-1	TRBJ1-4	.	CSARATGTHEKLFF	TGCAGTGCTAGAGCTACCGGGACACATGAAAAACTGTTTTTT
.	TRBV12-3/TRBV12-4	TRBJ2-3	.	CASSSLAAPDTQYF	TGTGCCAGCAGTTCCCTGGCGGCCCCAGATACGCAGTATTTT
.	TRBV11-2	TRBJ1-6	many	CASSLDPGQRYSPLHF	TGTGCCAGCAGCTTAGATCCGGGTCAGCGTTATTCACCCCTCCACTTT
.	TRBV12-3/TRBV12-4	TRBJ2-7	.	CASSLRAQGSYEQYF	TGTGCCAGCAGTTTAAGGGCTCAGGGCTCCTACGAGCAGTACTTC
.	TRBV6-1	TRBJ2-1	.	CASSEAEDSHNEQFF	TGTGCCAGCAGTGAAGCAGAGGACAGCCACAATGAGCAGTTCTTC
TRBD1	TRBV4-3	TRBJ2-7	.	CASSLRTGTNYEQYF	TGCGCCAGCAGCCTTAGGACAGGGACAAACTACGAGCAGTACTTC